This entry lists 17 T cell receptor beta chains sequenced from one sample in a study of T cell repertoires in cytomegalovirus infection. One entry per CDR3 protein, called by TCRdb with MiXCR from the reads. The table shows over 200,000 distinct CDR3 sequences, with roughly 15% occurring only once. Sequenced sample: PBMCs. The receptors were gathered from a human donor in good health (CMV status not recorded). Some clones in this sample may be carry-over from other donors' samples.

To note about this clonotype: Compared with germline, one end of the junction differs, possibly owing to a read error. V is TRBV3-1 and J is TRBJ2-1, with D possibly being TRBD2 (5 bases). The CDR3 consists of 16 residues. The germline V gene has CDR1 LGHDT and CDR2 YNNKEL (reference sequence). The CDR3 nucleotides read TGTGCCAGCAACCAAGAGAGTGGACTCGCCTACAATGAGCAGTTCTTC. Protein product: CASNQESGLAYNEQFF.

There are many counts of this clonotype. V gene TRBV7-2 combines with J gene TRBJ1-5; possibly TRBD1 for D (5 bases). This CDR3 is built from 13 residues. The ends were cut back, 2 bases at V and 7 bases at J, with 9 bases in the middle. Germline-derived CDR1 and CDR2 are SGHTA and FQGNSA. The CDR3 sequence is CASSLQGEQPQHF. The CDR3 nucleotides are TGTGCCAGCAGCTTACAGGGCGAGCAGCCCCAGCATTTT.

This clonotype was found many times. V gene TRBV7-2 combines with J gene TRBJ1-1; D not certain. CDR1 and CDR2 from the germline V gene are SGHTA and FQGNSA. The ends were cut back, 1 base at V and 0 bases at J, with 6 bases in the middle. There are 14 residues in the CDR3. The CDR3: CASSLEKVNTEAFF. Here the CDR3 DNA reads TGTGCCAGCAGCTTAGAGAAGGTGAACACTGAAGCTTTCTTT.

The CDR3 bases are TGTGCCAGCAGCTTGGTTGTAGCAGTCGAGGAGACCCAGTACTTC. Translating gives CASSLVVAVEETQYF. The J gene is TRBJ2-5, the V gene TRBV5-6; D unresolved. The V and J ends lost 0 bases and 5 bases respectively, with 14 bases between them. From germline, CDR1 is SGHDT and CDR2 YYEEEE. The CDR3 is made up of 15 amino acids.

V is TRBV20-1 and J is TRBJ1-1; D gene unclear. CDR3 size: 13 residues. Germline-derived CDR1 and CDR2 are DFQATT and SNEGSKA (reference sequence). V was clipped by 6 bases and J by 1 base, with 12 bases between them. The CDR3 here is CSAAVQRNTEAFF. CDR3 bases: TGCAGTGCCGCTGTCCAGAGGAACACTGAAGCTTTCTTT.

This clonotype was recorded once. V gene TRBV5-1 combines with J gene TRBJ2-2, with unresolved D. From germline, CDR1 is SGHRS and CDR2 YFSETQ. This CDR3 contains 11 residues. V lost 4 bases, J lost 7 bases, and 5 bases lay in between. The CDR3 bases are TGCGCCAGCAGCCGAGTCGGGGAGCTGTTTTTT. Its translation is CASSRVGELFF.

This sequence joins TRBV2 and TRBJ1-2; D unclear. V was clipped by 2 bases and J by 7 bases, with 8 bases between them. Per the germline V gene, CDR1 is SNHLY and CDR2 is FYNNEI. The CDR3 has 12 residues. The CDR3 DNA is TGTGCCAGCAGTGAACTTTCATTTGGCTACACCTTC. Protein product: CASSELSFGYTF.

In this sample, this clonotype turned up many times. The V and J genes are TRBV12-3 or TRBV12-4 and TRBJ1-4, with D possibly matching TRBD1 (6 bases). This CDR3 comprises 14 residues. Trimming removed 6 bases at V and 8 bases at J, with 16 bases between. The CDR3 nucleotides read TGTGCCAGCAGCCACGGGGGCCAAGGCGAAAAACTGTTTTTT. Its protein is CASSHGGQGEKLFF.

As regards this clonotype: A much larger clone lies a single base off, so this may be a read error. The chain is built from TRBV4-1 and TRBJ1-1, with D unresolved. V shed 0 bases and J shed 1 base, with 6 bases lying between them. The CDR3 is made up of 14 amino acids. Germline values: CDR1 MGHRA, CDR2 YSYEKL. The CDR3 region has the DNA TGCGCCAGCAGCCAAGAACCCCCGAACACTGAAGCTTTCTTT. Translating it yields CASSQEPPNTEAFF.

The rearrangement joins TRBV7-9 to TRBJ1-6; TRBD1 aligns across 8 bases. Germline loops: CDR1 SEHNR, CDR2 FQNEAQ (reference sequence). The CDR3 runs 15 residues. V dropped 4 bases and J dropped 9; count of bases not matched to a gene: 8. The CDR3 reads CASSSTGDPSSPLHF. The DNA for the CDR3 is TGTGCCAGCAGCTCGACAGGGGATCCCAGTTCACCCCTCCACTTT.

This clonotype was counted many times. The CDR3 reads CATSKGRGHDQPQHF. CDR3 nucleotide sequence: TGTGCCACCAGCAAGGGCAGGGGGCACGATCAGCCCCAGCATTTT. The V call is TRBV15, the J call TRBJ1-5; 8 bases agree with TRBD1. Germline V CDR1 and CDR2: LNHNV, YYDKDF (reference sequence). This CDR3 spans 15 amino acids. With 4 bases clipped from V and 5 bases from J, the junction kept 7 bases outside the gene matches.

This chain uses TRBV12-3 or TRBV12-4 with TRBJ2-1; a possible D gene is TRBD2 (6 bases). This CDR3 is 12 amino acids long. The germline V and J ends were trimmed by 5 bases and 7 bases, with 9 bases remaining between them. The CDR3 spells CASSVRGNEQFF. The CDR3 DNA reads as TGTGCCAGCAGTGTCCGGGGGAATGAGCAGTTCTTC.

This clonotype was seen ten or more times. V and J are TRBV6-2 or TRBV6-3 and TRBJ2-3; possible D gene TRBD1, 6 bases. The germline V gene has CDR1 MNHEY and CDR2 SVGEGT. V lost 7 bases, J lost 9 bases, and 23 bases lay in between. The CDR3 spans 15 residues. CDR3 sequence (DNA): TGTGCCAGCACCTCGGGACAAGGGACGGTTGAGACGCAGTATTTT. Its protein product is CASTSGQGTVETQYF.

This clonotype was counted only a few times. The J gene is TRBJ2-5, the V gene TRBV29-1; D remains unclear. The V gene lost 8 bases and the J gene lost 5 bases, with 15 bases spanning the gap. Germline values: CDR1 SQVTM, CDR2 ANQGSEA. This CDR3 comprises 12 residues. The CDR3 coding sequence is TGCAGCCCCAGCCCGGTGAGGGAGACCCAGTACTTC. As protein: CSPSPVRETQYF.

This clonotype was observed at least ten times. J is TRBJ1-1 and V is TRBV10-3; 7 nucleotides agree with TRBD1. The V segment lost 7 bases and the J segment 2 bases; nucleotides outside the gene matches: 4. Germline assignment: CDR1 ENHRY and CDR2 SYGVKD. The CDR3 loop spans 13 amino acids. CDR3 in DNA: TGTGCCATCAAAGGGACAGCTAACACTGAAGCTTTCTTT. Translated, it gives CAIKGTANTEAFF.

There are many counts of this clonotype. This chain links TRBV6-4 with TRBJ2-2; D is undetermined. The CDR3 covers 14 residues. Germline values: CDR1 MRHNA, CDR2 SNTAGT. Trimming pared 2 bases from V and 6 bases from J, leaving 10 bases between. CDR3 bases: TGTGCCAGCAGTGACGGGCCGTCCTCCGGGGAGCTGTTTTTT. Its translation is CASSDGPSSGELFF.

There are a few counts of this clonotype. The V call is TRBV15, the J call TRBJ2-4; D unresolved. Germline assignment: CDR1 LNHNV and CDR2 YYDKDF (reference sequence). Between the trimmed V and J ends, which lost 6 bases and 3 bases, there was a span of 24 bases. The length of the CDR3 is 18 residues. CDR3 in DNA: TGTGCCACCAGTCTCGGATGGCCCGACGGATTGGGCAAAAACATTCAGTACTTC. Protein: CATSLGWPDGLGKNIQYF. The whole variable domain, remainder taken from reference TRBV15 and TRBJ2-4, is DAMVIQNPRYQVTQFGKPVTLSCSQTLNHNVMYWYQQKSSQAPKLLFHYYDKDFNNEADTPDNFQSRRPNTSFCFLDIRSPGLGDTAMYLCATSLGWPDGLGKNIQYFGAGTRLSVL.